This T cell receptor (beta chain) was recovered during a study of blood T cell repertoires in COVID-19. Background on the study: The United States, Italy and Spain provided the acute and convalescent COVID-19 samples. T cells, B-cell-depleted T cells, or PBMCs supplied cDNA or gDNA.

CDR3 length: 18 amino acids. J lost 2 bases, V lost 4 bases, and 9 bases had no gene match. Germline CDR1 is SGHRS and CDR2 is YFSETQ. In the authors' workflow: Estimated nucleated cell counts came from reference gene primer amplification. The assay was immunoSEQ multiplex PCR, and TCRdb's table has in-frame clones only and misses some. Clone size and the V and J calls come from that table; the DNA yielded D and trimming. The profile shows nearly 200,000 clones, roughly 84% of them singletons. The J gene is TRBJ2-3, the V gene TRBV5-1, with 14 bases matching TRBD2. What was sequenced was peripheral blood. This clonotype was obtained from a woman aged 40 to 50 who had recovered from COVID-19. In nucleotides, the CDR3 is TGCGCCAGCAGCGTGGAAAAGACTAGCGGGAGGGCCACAGATACGCAGTATTTT. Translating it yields CASSVEKTSGRATDTQYF. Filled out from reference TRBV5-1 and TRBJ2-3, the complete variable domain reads KAGVTQTPRYLIKTRGQQVTLSCSPISGHRSVSWYQQTPGQGLQFLFEYFSETQRNKGNFPGRFSGRQFSNSRSEMNVSTLELGDSALYLCASSVEKTSGRATDTQYFGPGTRLTVL.